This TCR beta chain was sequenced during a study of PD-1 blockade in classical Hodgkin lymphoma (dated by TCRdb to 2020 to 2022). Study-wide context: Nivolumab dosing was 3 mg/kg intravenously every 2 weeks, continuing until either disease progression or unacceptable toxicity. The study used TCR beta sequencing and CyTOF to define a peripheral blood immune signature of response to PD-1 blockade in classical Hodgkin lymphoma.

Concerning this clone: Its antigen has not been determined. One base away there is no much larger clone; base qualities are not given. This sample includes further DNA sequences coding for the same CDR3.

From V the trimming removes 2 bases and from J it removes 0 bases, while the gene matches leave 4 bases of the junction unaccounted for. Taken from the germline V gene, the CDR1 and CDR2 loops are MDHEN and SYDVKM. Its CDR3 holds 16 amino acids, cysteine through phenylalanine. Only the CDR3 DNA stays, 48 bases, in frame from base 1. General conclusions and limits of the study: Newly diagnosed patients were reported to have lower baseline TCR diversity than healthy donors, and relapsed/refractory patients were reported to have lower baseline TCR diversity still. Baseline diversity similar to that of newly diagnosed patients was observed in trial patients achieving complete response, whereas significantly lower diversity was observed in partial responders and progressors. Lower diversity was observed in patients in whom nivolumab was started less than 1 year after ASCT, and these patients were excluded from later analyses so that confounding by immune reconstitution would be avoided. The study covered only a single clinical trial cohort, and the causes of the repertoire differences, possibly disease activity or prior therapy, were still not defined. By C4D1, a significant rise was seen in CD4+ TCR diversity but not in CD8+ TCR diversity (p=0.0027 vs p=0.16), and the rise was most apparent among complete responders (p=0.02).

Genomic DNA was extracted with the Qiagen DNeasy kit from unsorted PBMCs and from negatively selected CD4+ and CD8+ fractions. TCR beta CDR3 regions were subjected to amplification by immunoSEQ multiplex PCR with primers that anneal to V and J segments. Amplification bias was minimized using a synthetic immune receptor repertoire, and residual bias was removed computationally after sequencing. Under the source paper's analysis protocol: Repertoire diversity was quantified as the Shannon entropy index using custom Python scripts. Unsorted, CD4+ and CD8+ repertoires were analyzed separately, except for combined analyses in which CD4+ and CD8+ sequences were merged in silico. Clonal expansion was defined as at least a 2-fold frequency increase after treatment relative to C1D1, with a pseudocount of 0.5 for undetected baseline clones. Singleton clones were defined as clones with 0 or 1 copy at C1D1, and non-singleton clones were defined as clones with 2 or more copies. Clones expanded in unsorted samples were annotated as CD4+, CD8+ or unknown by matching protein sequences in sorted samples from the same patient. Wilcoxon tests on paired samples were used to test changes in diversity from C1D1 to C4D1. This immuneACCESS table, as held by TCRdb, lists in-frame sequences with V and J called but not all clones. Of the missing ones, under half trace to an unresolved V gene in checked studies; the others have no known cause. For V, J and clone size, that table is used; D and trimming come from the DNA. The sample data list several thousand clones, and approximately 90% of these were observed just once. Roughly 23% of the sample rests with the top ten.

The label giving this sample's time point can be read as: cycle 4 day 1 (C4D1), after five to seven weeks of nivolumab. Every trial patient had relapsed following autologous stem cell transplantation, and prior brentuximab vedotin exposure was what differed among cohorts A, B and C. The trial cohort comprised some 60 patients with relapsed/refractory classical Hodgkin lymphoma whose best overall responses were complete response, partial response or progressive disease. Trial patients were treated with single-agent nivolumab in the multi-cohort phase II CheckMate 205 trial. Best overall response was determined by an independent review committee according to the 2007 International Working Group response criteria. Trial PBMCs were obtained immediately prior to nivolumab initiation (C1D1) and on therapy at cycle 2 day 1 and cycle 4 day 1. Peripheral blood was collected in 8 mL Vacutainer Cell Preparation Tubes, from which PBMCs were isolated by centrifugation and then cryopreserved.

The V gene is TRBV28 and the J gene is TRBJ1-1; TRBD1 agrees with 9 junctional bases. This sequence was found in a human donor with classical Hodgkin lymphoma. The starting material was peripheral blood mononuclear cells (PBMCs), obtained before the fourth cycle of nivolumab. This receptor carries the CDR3 CASSLDRGVLNTEAFF. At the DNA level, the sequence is TGTGCCAGCAGTTTAGACAGGGGGGTTTTGAACACTGAAGCTTTCTTT.